Presented here are 12 T cell receptor beta chains from one specimen sequenced in a study of technical replicates of blood from a handful of donors. Sequenced by immunoSEQ multiplex PCR; TCRdb stores in-frame clones only, minus some. This table has around 68,000 clones, around 97% appearing once. The sequencing input was T cells isolated from PBMCs. The receptors were sampled from a human donor in good health.

The chain has TRBV4-3 and TRBJ2-2; D may be TRBD2 (5 bases). The length of the CDR3 is 16 residues. The ends were cut back, 0 bases at V and 6 bases at J, with 14 bases in the middle. Germline assignment: CDR1 LGHNA and CDR2 YSLEER. The CDR3 DNA reads as TGCGCCAGCAGCCAAGATTCAGTAGCAGCGGCCGGGGAGCTGTTTTTT. Translating gives CASSQDSVAAAGELFF.

The CDR3: CAWKGPGTGGVKAFF. CDR3 coding DNA: TGTGCCTGGAAGGGTCCCGGGACAGGGGGTGTGAAAGCTTTCTTT. The chain combines TRBV30 with TRBJ1-1, with 11 positions matching TRBD1. There are 15 residues in the CDR3. The V gene end was trimmed by 4 bases and the J gene end by 9 bases; junction bases not matched to a gene: 13. Germline-derived CDR1 and CDR2 are GTSNPN and SVGIG (reference sequence).

V is TRBV5-6 and J is TRBJ2-1, with D perhaps matching TRBD2 (5 bases). The germline V gene has CDR1 SGHDT and CDR2 YYEEEE. Trimming took 0 bases from V and 2 from J, leaving 9 bases between them. This CDR3 is 15 amino acids long. This CDR3 is CASSLGAATYNEQFF. CDR3 DNA: TGTGCCAGCAGCTTGGGAGCGGCTACCTACAATGAGCAGTTCTTC.

The chain links TRBV7-9 to TRBJ2-7; 11 bases fit TRBD1. The CDR3 runs 18 residues. With 4 bases clipped from V and 5 bases from J, the junction kept 16 bases outside the gene matches. Germline V lookup: CDR1 SEHNR, CDR2 FQNEAQ (reference sequence). CDR3 region: CASSYRTEGQGANHEQYF. Here the CDR3 DNA reads TGTGCCAGCAGCTACAGAACCGAAGGACAGGGGGCGAATCACGAGCAGTACTTC.

The chain employs TRBV27 and TRBJ2-7; possible D gene TRBD2, 5 bases. Germline values: CDR1 MNHEY, CDR2 SMNVEV (reference sequence). The CDR3 covers 15 residues. The V end was cut by 1 base, the J end by 2 bases, with 12 bases between. The CDR3 spells CASSLFGGLTYEQYF. The CDR3 DNA reads TGTGCCAGCAGTTTATTTGGCGGGTTGACCTACGAGCAGTACTTC.

The CDR3 region is CASSPQRTGEASMNTEAFF. CDR3 nucleotides: TGTGCCAGCAGCCCCCAACGGACAGGGGAGGCGAGTATGAACACTGAAGCTTTCTTT. The chain carries TRBV11-2 and TRBJ1-1, with 9 bases matching TRBD1. The length of the CDR3 is 19 residues. V shed 5 bases and J 0 bases; nucleotides not matched to a gene: 16. Germline CDR1 SGHAT, CDR2 FQNNGV.

The V call is TRBV6-6, the J call TRBJ2-2, with TRBD2 as a possible D gene (5 bases). Germline CDR1 MNHNY, CDR2 SVGAGI (reference sequence). V dropped 3 bases and J dropped 3 bases, with 14 bases sitting between them. The length of the CDR3 is 16 residues. This chain's CDR3 is CASSYHNTADTGELFF. The CDR3 DNA is TGTGCCAGCAGTTATCACAACACAGCGGACACCGGGGAGCTGTTTTTT.

The genes are TRBV28 and TRBJ1-4; TRBD1 agrees at 10 bases. Germline CDR1 MDHEN, CDR2 SYDVKM. V was clipped by 6 bases and J by 6 bases; unmatched bases: 7. This CDR3 contains 15 residues. CDR3 DNA: TGTGCCAGCAGCCCTATAGGGACAGGGGATGAAAAACTGTTTTTT. Translation: CASSPIGTGDEKLFF.

The chain has TRBV7-9 and TRBJ1-1; D perhaps matches TRBD1 (5 bases). The CDR3 has 15 residues. Germline V gene lookup returns CDR1 SEHNR and CDR2 FQNEAQ (reference sequence). Trimming stripped 1 base from V and 3 bases from J, with 12 bases between. CDR3 region: CASSLEWTIDTEAFF. CDR3 DNA: TGTGCCAGCAGCTTAGAATGGACAATTGACACTGAAGCTTTCTTT.

This sequence joins TRBV7-6 and TRBJ2-1, with TRBD2 as a possible D gene (5 bases). Germline V CDR1 and CDR2: SGHVS, FNYEAQ. V was pared by 3 bases and J by 1 base, with 10 bases between. The CDR3 extends over 15 amino acids. The CDR3 DNA reads TGTGCCAGCAGCTTCAAGCGGTTATCCTACAATGAGCAGTTCTTC. As protein: CASSFKRLSYNEQFF.

V gene TRBV11-3 combines with J gene TRBJ2-6, with no clear D. The CDR3 runs 13 residues. Germline V gene sequence: CDR1 SGHNT, CDR2 YENEEA. V was clipped by 10 bases and J by 0 bases, with 7 bases between them. The CDR3 DNA sequence: TGTGCCACCGAGGACTCTGGGGCCAACGTCCTGACTTTC. Protein product: CATEDSGANVLTF.

The chain joins TRBV5-6 to TRBJ2-1, with D tentatively TRBD2 (5 bases). The CDR3 is made up of 13 amino acids. Germline V gene data show CDR1 as SGHDT and CDR2 as YYEEEE. V lost 4 bases, J lost 7 bases, and 12 bases lay in between. The CDR3 coding sequence is TGTGCCAGCAGCCTGATCGGGGAAAATGAGCAGTTCTTC. Residues: CASSLIGENEQFF.